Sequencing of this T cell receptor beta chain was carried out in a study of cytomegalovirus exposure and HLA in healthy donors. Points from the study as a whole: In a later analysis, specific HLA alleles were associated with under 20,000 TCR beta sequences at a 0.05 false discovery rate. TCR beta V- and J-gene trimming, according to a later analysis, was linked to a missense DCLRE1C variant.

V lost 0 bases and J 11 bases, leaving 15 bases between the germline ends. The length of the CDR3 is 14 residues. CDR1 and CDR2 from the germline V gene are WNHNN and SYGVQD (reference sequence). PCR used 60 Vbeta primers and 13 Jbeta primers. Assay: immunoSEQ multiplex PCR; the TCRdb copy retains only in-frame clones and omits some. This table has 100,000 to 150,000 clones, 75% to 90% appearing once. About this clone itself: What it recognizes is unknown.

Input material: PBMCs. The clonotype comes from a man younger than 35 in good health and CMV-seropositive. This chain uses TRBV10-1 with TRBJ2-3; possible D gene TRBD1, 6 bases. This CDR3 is CASSESTTGALQYF. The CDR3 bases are TGCGCCAGCAGTGAGTCGACGACAGGAGCTTTGCAGTATTTT.